A single sample gave rise to the 10 T cell receptor beta chains below, sequenced in a study of PD-L1 blockade in urothelial cancer. Time point given: pretreatment peripheral blood. Some clones are missing from TCRdb's copy, which holds only in-frame ones; the method was immunoSEQ multiplex PCR. The data show tens of thousands of clones, 86% seen once. The sequencing here drew on PBMCs, taken around atezolizumab (anti-PD-L1) treatment. These receptors originate from a man between 60 and 75 years old with urothelial cancer.

The chain has TRBV9 and TRBJ2-2; D might be TRBD1 (6 bases). The CDR3 has 14 residues. Germline lookup yields CDR1 SGDLS and CDR2 YYNGEE. V was cut by 0 bases and J by 5 bases, with 8 bases left in between. CDR3 DNA: TGTGCCAGCAGCGTAGATAGGGGGACCGGGGAGCTGTTTTTT. Protein: CASSVDRGTGELFF.

V gene TRBV4-3 combines with J gene TRBJ2-7, with D possibly TRBD1 on 5 matching bases. Germline CDR1 LGHNA, CDR2 YSLEER. The V and J ends lost 2 bases and 6 bases respectively, with 14 bases between them. The CDR3 length is 14 residues. The CDR3 loop reads CASSQYRGIGEQYF. The CDR3 coding sequence is TGCGCCAGCAGCCAATATAGGGGTATCGGCGAGCAGTACTTC.

This chain's CDR3 is CATRTGDSEQYF. Written as DNA, the CDR3 is TGTGCCACCAGGACAGGGGACAGCGAGCAGTACTTC. This rearrangement joins TRBV6-5 to TRBJ2-7, with 9 bases fitting TRBD1. With 10 bases clipped from V and 6 bases from J, the junction kept 7 bases outside the gene matches. The CDR3 contains 12 residues. In germline, CDR1 is MNHEY, CDR2 SVGAGI.

This rearrangement joins TRBV19 to TRBJ2-2; the D is unclear. This CDR3 has 15 residues. V gave up 6 bases and J gave up 0 bases, with 11 bases separating them. The germline gives CDR1 LNHDA, CDR2 SQIVND (reference sequence). Here the CDR3 DNA reads TGTGCCAGTAGCCACGGAACAGCGAACACCGGGGAGCTGTTTTTT. Its protein product is CASSHGTANTGELFF.

The J gene is TRBJ2-7, the V gene TRBV27, with TRBD1 matching over 7 bases. Germline assignment: CDR1 MNHEY and CDR2 SMNVEV (reference sequence). The CDR3 is 13 residues long. V gave up 5 bases and J gave up 2 bases; unmatched junction bases: 3. The CDR3 DNA reads TGTGCCAGCAGTCCTGGGACAGCCTACGAGCAGTACTTC. Protein product: CASSPGTAYEQYF.

This rearrangement joins TRBV7-8 to TRBJ1-1; D gene uncertain. CDR1 is SGHVS, CDR2 FQNEAQ, per germline. The CDR3 runs 14 residues. Trimming took off 6 bases at V and 0 bases at J, with 11 bases between the two ends. DNA of the CDR3: TGTGCCAGCAGACAGAATAACATGAACACTGAAGCTTTCTTT. Protein product: CASRQNNMNTEAFF.

V gene TRBV7-9 combines with J gene TRBJ1-2, with 9 bases matching TRBD1. The germline V gene has CDR1 SEHNR and CDR2 FQNEAQ (reference sequence). V lost 2 bases to trimming and J lost 6 bases; unmatched junction nucleotides: 4. CDR3 size: 14 residues. As DNA, the CDR3 is TGTGCCAGCAGCTTACTCCGGGACAGGGATGGCTACACCTTC. Protein: CASSLLRDRDGYTF.

The sample holds a few counts of this clone. The chain recombines TRBV9 with TRBJ1-1; 7 positions match TRBD1. Germline V gene lookup returns CDR1 SGDLS and CDR2 YYNGEE. The CDR3 is 13 amino acids. Trimming removed 0 bases from V and 6 bases from J; junction bases left unmatched: 2. The DNA of the CDR3 is TGTGCCAGCAGCGTAGATCAGGGGGCTGAAGCTTTCTTT. Translated: CASSVDQGAEAFF.

The chain joins TRBV4-3 to TRBJ2-1, with 8 bases fitting TRBD2. V shed 0 bases and J 9 bases; nucleotides not matched to a gene: 13. There are 17 residues in the CDR3. CDR1 and CDR2 from the germline V gene are LGHNA and YSLEER. The CDR3: CASSQDLAGTSFTEQFF. The CDR3 DNA reads as TGCGCCAGCAGCCAAGATCTGGCCGGGACTAGTTTTACTGAGCAGTTCTTC.

The CDR3 bases are TGTGCCACCAGCAGAAAGGGGCAGGGTGGAGAAAAACTGTTTTTT. It is translated as CATSRKGQGGEKLFF. This sequence joins TRBV15 and TRBJ1-4, with D possibly being TRBD1 (5 bases). Germline values: CDR1 LNHNV, CDR2 YYDKDF (reference sequence). The CDR3 consists of 15 residues. V lost 2 bases and J 8 bases, leaving 15 bases between the germline ends.